This passage covers 12 T cell receptor beta chains from one sample sequenced in a study of T cell responses to AZD1222 COVID-19 vaccine. Sequencing used immunoSEQ multiplex PCR; TCRdb keeps in-frame clones, though not all of them. The profile shows 65,000 to 100,000 clones, 70% to 90% of them singletons. The sequencing used peripheral blood, collected on day 0 of AZD1222 vaccination. All receptors come from an adult in good health.

The chain employs TRBV6-5 and TRBJ1-1; 9 positions agree with TRBD1. Germline V gives CDR1 MNHEY, CDR2 SVGAGI. V shed 5 bases, J shed 3 bases, and the junction held 1 base outside the gene matches. The CDR3 is made up of 13 amino acids. The CDR3 protein is CASSRDRDTEAFF. CDR3 nucleotide sequence: TGTGCCAGCAGTCGGGACAGGGACACTGAAGCTTTCTTT.

This chain links TRBV7-9 with TRBJ2-1; D not certain. This CDR3 region has 13 residues. V dropped 4 bases and J dropped 5 bases, with 9 bases sitting between them. Per the germline V gene, CDR1 is SEHNR and CDR2 is FQNEAQ (reference sequence). The CDR3, as DNA: TGTGCCAGCAGCTGGTCCGAGAACAATGAGCAGTTCTTC. Translation: CASSWSENNEQFF. The full variable domain, completed using reference TRBV7-9 and TRBJ2-1, is DTGVSQNPRHKITKRGQNVTFRCDPISEHNRLYWYRQTLGQGPEFLTYFQNEAQLEKSRLLSDRFSAERPKGSFSTLEIQRTEQGDSAMYLCASSWSENNEQFFGPGTRLTVL.

The rearrangement uses TRBV30 and TRBJ2-2, with 9 bases matching TRBD1. From germline, CDR1 is GTSNPN and CDR2 SVGIG (reference sequence). The ends lost 8 bases at V and 7 bases at J; junction bases unmatched: 11. CDR3 length: 14 residues. The CDR3 region is CALETGGVGGELFF. CDR3 DNA sequence: TGTGCCCTCGAGACAGGGGGAGTTGGCGGGGAGCTGTTTTTT.

This rearrangement joins TRBV7-9 to TRBJ1-2; D not resolved. This CDR3 is built from 15 residues. V lost 0 bases and J 4 bases, leaving 12 bases between the germline ends. CDR1 is SEHNR and CDR2 is FQNEAQ in the germline V gene (reference sequence). Here the CDR3 DNA reads TGTGCCAGCAGCTTAGCGGGCGGTTCGGCCTATGGCTACACCTTC. Protein: CASSLAGGSAYGYTF.

The chain has TRBV3-1 (or the pseudogene TRBV3-2) and TRBJ2-7; tentatively, D is TRBD2 (5 bases). Germline CDR1 LGHDT, CDR2 YNNKEL (reference sequence). CDR3 length: 13 residues. Trimming pared 4 bases from V and 3 bases from J, leaving 10 bases between. Written as DNA, the CDR3 is TGTGCCAGCAGCCTCGCCGGGGACTACGAGCAGTACTTC. Translated: CASSLAGDYEQYF.

The V and J genes are TRBV25-1 and TRBJ1-2; D remains unclear. Germline CDR1 is MGHDK and CDR2 is SYGVNS. This CDR3 region has 13 residues. V was pared by 4 bases and J by 4 bases, with 10 bases between. The CDR3 DNA sequence: TGTGCCAGCAGTGGAGGGATACGCTATGGCTACACCTTC. This codes for CASSGGIRYGYTF.

The chain has TRBV6-5 and TRBJ1-5, with 7 bases fitting TRBD1. In germline, CDR1 is MNHEY, CDR2 SVGAGI. Trimming removed 6 bases from V and 5 bases from J; junction bases left unmatched: 10. The CDR3 totals 15 residues. The CDR3 here is CASRLSGGGYQPQHF. In DNA, the CDR3 is TGTGCCAGCAGACTCTCAGGGGGGGGGTATCAGCCCCAGCATTTT.

V and J are TRBV6-5 and TRBJ2-7, with no clear D. This CDR3 is 11 amino acids long. The V end lost 4 bases, the J end lost 3 bases, and 4 bases lay between the germline ends. Germline V gene sequence: CDR1 MNHEY, CDR2 SVGAGI. CDR3 nucleotides: TGTGCCAGCAGTTCGAACTACGAGCAGTACTTC. Amino acid sequence: CASSSNYEQYF.

The genes are TRBV7-8 and TRBJ1-1; D gene uncertain. Germline CDR1 is SGHVS and CDR2 is FQNEAQ. The CDR3 has 13 residues. Trimming left V 8 bases short and J 2 bases short, with 12 bases between. CDR3 nucleotide sequence: TGTGCCAGCTCATCGACACCCAACACTGAAGCTTTCTTT. Translating it yields CASSSTPNTEAFF.

There are a few counts of this clone. The gene calls are TRBV2 and TRBJ1-2, with a possible D match to TRBD1 (6 bases). Germline CDR1 is SNHLY and CDR2 is FYNNEI. V shed 1 base and J shed 6 bases, with 9 bases lying between them. This CDR3 is 13 amino acids long. The CDR3 is CASSEETGHGYTF. Written as DNA, the CDR3 is TGTGCCAGCAGTGAAGAAACAGGGCATGGCTACACCTTC.

This clone was found many times. This chain uses TRBV5-1 with TRBJ2-6; TRBD1 matches at 7 bases. V lost 7 bases to trimming and J lost 0 bases; unmatched junction nucleotides: 10. The CDR3 runs 17 residues. Per the germline V gene, CDR1 is SGHRS and CDR2 is YFSETQ. The CDR3 reads CASSPGQPLSGANVLTF. In nucleotides, the CDR3 is TGCGCCAGCTCCCCGGGACAGCCACTCTCTGGGGCCAACGTCCTGACTTTC.

The chain carries TRBV5-1 and TRBJ1-1; D is ambiguous. V gave up 4 bases and J gave up 1 base, with 8 bases separating them. The CDR3 is 13 residues long. Per the germline V gene, CDR1 is SGHRS and CDR2 is YFSETQ. The CDR3 DNA sequence: TGCGCCAGCAGCGCCCTGGGGAACACTGAAGCTTTCTTT. Translating gives CASSALGNTEAFF.